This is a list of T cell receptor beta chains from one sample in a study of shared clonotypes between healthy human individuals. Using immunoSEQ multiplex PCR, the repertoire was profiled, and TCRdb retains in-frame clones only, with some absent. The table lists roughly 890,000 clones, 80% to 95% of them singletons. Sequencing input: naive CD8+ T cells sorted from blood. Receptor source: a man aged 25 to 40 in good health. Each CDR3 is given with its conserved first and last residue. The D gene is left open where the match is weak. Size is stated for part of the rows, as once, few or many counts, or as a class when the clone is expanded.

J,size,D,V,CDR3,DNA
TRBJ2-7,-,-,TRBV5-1,CASSVRDVSSYEQYF,TGCGCCAGCAGCGTCCGGGACGTTAGCTCCTACGAGCAGTACTTC
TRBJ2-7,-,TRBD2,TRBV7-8,CASSHGLEPYEQYF,TGTGCCAGCAGCCACGGACTAGAGCCCTACGAGCAGTACTTC
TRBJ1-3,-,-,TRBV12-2,CASRLRDLSGNTIYF,TGTGCAAGTCGCTTAAGGGACCTGAGTGGAAACACCATATATTTT
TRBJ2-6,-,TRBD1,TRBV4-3,CASSQARQGPSGANVLTF,TGCGCCAGCAGCCAAGCCCGACAGGGCCCCTCTGGGGCCAACGTCCTGACTTTC
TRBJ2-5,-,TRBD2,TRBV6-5,CASRLAGETQYF,TGTGCCAGCAGGCTAGCGGGAGAGACCCAGTACTTC
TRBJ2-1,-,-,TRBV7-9,CASSDGTHNEQFF,TGTGCCAGCAGCGACGGGACTCACAATGAGCAGTTCTTC
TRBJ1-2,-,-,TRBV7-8,CASSLGIYGYTF,TGTGCCAGCAGCTTAGGCATCTATGGCTACACCTTC
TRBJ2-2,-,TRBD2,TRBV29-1,CSVSLAGGVTGELFF,TGCAGCGTCTCACTAGCGGGAGGTGTCACCGGGGAGCTGTTTTTT
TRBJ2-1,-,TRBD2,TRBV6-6,CASSYSRTSGYNEQFF,TGTGCCAGCAGTTACTCTCGGACTAGCGGCTACAATGAGCAGTTCTTC
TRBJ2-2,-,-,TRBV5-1,CASSLVSGTRELFF,TGCGCCAGCAGCTTGGTATCGGGTACCCGGGAGCTGTTTTTT
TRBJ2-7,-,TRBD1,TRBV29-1,CSVSDRTSYEQYF,TGCAGCGTCTCGGACAGGACATCCTACGAGCAGTACTTC
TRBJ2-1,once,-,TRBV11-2,CASSLGGWSSYNEQFF,TGTGCCAGCAGCTTAGGTGGGTGGAGCTCCTACAATGAGCAGTTCTTC
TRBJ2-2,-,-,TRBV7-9,CASSGMRSGELFF,TGTGCCAGCAGCGGGATGAGGTCCGGGGAGCTGTTTTTT
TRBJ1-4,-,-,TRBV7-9,CASTQTGTEGEKLFF,TGTGCCAGCACCCAAACCGGGACGGAGGGGGAAAAACTGTTTTTT
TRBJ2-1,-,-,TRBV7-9,CASKSGVGSYNEQFF,TGTGCCAGTAAAAGCGGAGTTGGGTCCTACAATGAGCAGTTCTTC
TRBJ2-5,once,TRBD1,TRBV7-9,CASSSRTGLGWETQYF,TGTGCCAGCAGCTCCCGGACAGGGTTGGGATGGGAGACCCAGTACTTC
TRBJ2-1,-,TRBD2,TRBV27,CASIPGASGRNNEQFF,TGTGCCAGCATCCCGGGGGCTAGCGGGAGGAACAATGAGCAGTTCTTC
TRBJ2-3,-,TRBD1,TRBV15,CATSTPDRTGRVTDTQYF,TGTGCCACCAGCACACCGGATCGGACAGGGCGGGTCACAGATACGCAGTATTTT
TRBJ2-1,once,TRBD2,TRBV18,CASSPVRPGLAGVFGSYNEQFF,TGTGCCAGCTCACCAGTAAGACCCGGACTAGCGGGAGTTTTCGGGTCCTACAATGAGCAGTTCTTC
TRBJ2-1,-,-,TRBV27,CASSPDQSYNEQFF,TGTGCCAGCAGTCCCGATCAATCCTACAATGAGCAGTTCTTC
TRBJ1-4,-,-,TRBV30,CAWSVQGFEKLFF,TGTGCCTGGAGTGTTCAGGGGTTTGAAAAACTGTTTTTT
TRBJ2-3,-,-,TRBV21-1,CASSLSCRGRDTDTQYF,TGTGCCAGCAGCTTATCTTGCAGGGGGCGAGACACAGATACGCAGTATTTT
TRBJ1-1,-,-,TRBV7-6,CASSPFLTGTEAFF,TGTGCCAGCAGCCCCTTCCTGACTGGGACTGAAGCTTTCTTT
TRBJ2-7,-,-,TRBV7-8,CASSASDSYEQYF,TGTGCCAGCAGCGCATCGGACAGTTACGAGCAGTACTTC
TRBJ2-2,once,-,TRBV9,CASSAVSGELFF,TGTGCCAGCAGCGCCGTCAGCGGGGAGCTGTTTTTT
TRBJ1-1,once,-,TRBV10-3,CAISGQGDTEAFF,TGTGCCATCAGTGGGCAGGGCGACACTGAAGCTTTCTTT
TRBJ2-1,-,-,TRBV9,CASSVQGGVTSVYNEQFF,TGTGCCAGCAGCGTCCAGGGGGGCGTGACTAGCGTCTACAATGAGCAGTTCTTC
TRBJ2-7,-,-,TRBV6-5,CASSYSESSYEQYF,TGTGCCAGCAGTTACTCCGAGAGCTCCTACGAGCAGTACTTC
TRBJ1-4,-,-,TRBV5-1,CAAGAGRNYAGLMLDGTKLFF,TGCGCCGCCGGAGCGGGGCGCAACTATGCGGGTTTAATGCTGGACGGGACGAAACTGTTTTTT